The sample holds a few counts of the clone carrying this TCR beta chain. The antigen is undetermined. This sample is drawn from a study of blood T cells in healthy people across ages. Whole-study results and caveats: Correlation between TCR beta diversity and naive T cell percentage was strong.

Germline CDR1 reads GTSNPN; CDR2 reads SVGIG (reference sequence). Trimming shortened V by 0 bases and J by 8 bases, and 13 bases separated the two germline ends. The CDR3 has 13 amino acids. Total RNA, at least 5.5 micrograms per sample, was extracted from PBMCs. A second PCR, run for roughly 7 to 11 cycles, used a sample-barcoded 5' primer plus a J-beta primer mix. TCRdb re-called the 5' RACE reads with MiXCR, one entry per CDR3 protein. The sample shows more than 800,000 distinct CDR3 sequences, under 35% of them seen only once. The clonotype originates from a woman of 80 years or more in good health. The sequenced sample was blood. The genes are TRBV30 and TRBJ1-2; the D gene is possibly TRBD1 (5 bases). Written as DNA, the CDR3 is TGTGCCTGGAGTGTACTGACAGAGAAGGGCTACACCTTC. Amino acids: CAWSVLTEKGYTF.